This TCR beta chain was captured by sequencing in a study of cytomegalovirus exposure and HLA in healthy donors. Study in general: Of around 410 genotyped donors, 80% to 85% grouped in the Caucasian-associated ancestry cluster.

Findings and limits, study-wide: A cluster of highly shared sequence variants was likely a sequencing artifact. On later analysis, the bulk of CMV-associated TCR beta chains appeared to be HLA-restricted.

The PCR had 60 Vbeta and 13 Jbeta primers. Only in-frame clones appear in the TCRdb table, and some are missing; sequencing was by immunoSEQ multiplex PCR. The sample consists of 95,000 to 150,000 clones, approximately 69% of them appearing once. V was shortened by 7 bases and J by 2 bases, with 16 bases between the two germline ends. This CDR3 is built from 14 residues. Per the germline V gene, CDR1 is SGHRS and CDR2 is YFSETQ. Remarks on this clone: The antigen remains unidentified.

This rearrangement joins TRBV5-1 to TRBJ2-7, with D possibly TRBD1 on 5 matching bases. This sequence was found in a man aged 35-49 years in good health and CMV-seropositive. Input material: PBMCs. This chain's CDR3 is CASRPQGSTYEQYF. In DNA form, the CDR3 reads TGCGCCAGCCGCCCCCAGGGCTCTACCTACGAGCAGTACTTC.